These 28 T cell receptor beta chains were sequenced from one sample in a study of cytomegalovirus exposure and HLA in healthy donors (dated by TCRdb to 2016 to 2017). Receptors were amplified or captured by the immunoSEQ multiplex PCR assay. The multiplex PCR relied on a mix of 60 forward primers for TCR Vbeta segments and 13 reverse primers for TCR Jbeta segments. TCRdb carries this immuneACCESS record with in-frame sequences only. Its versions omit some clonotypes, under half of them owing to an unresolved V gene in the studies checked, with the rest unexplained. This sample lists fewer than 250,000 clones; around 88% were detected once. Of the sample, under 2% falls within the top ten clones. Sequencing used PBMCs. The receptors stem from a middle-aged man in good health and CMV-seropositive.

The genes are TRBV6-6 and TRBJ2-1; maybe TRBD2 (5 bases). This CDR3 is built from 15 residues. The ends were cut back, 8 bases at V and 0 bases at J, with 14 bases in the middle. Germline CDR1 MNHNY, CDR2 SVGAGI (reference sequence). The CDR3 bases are TGTGCCAGCTTGGCGGGCCCAAGCTCCTACAATGAGCAGTTCTTC. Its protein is CASLAGPSSYNEQFF.

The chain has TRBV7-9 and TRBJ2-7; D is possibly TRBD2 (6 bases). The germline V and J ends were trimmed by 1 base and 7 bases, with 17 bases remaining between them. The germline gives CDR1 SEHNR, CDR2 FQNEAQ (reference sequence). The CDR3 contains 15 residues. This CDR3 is CASSLGTGTAGEQYF. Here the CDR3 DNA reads TGTGCCAGCAGCTTAGGTACGGGGACGGCGGGGGAGCAGTACTTC.

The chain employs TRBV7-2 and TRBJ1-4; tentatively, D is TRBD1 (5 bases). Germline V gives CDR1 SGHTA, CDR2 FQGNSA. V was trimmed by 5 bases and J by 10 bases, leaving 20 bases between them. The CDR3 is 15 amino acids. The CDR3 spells CASSTGPASGGKLFF. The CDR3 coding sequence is TGTGCCAGCAGCACTGGGCCTGCTAGCGGGGGAAAACTGTTTTTT.

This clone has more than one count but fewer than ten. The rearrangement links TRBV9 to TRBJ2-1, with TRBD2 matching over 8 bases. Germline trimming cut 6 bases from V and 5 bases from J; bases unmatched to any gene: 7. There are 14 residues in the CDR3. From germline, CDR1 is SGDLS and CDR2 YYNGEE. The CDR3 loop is CASTREGGDNEQFF. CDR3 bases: TGTGCCAGCACCCGGGAGGGGGGGGACAATGAGCAGTTCTTC.

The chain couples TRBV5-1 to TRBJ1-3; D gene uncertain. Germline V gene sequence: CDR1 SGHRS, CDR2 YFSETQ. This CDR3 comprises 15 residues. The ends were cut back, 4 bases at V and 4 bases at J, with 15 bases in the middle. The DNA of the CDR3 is TGCGCCAGCAGCCTGGGGTGGGAGATCGGAAACACCATATATTTT. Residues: CASSLGWEIGNTIYF.

In DNA, the CDR3 is TGTGCCAGCTCACCATTGCAGGGTAGCACCGGGGAGCTGTTTTTT. This sequence encodes CASSPLQGSTGELFF. The chain is built from TRBV18 and TRBJ2-2, with D possibly matching TRBD1 (5 bases). V lost 2 bases and J 4 bases, leaving 11 bases between the germline ends. The length of the CDR3 is 15 residues. The V gene's germline CDR1 is KGHSH and CDR2 LQKENI.

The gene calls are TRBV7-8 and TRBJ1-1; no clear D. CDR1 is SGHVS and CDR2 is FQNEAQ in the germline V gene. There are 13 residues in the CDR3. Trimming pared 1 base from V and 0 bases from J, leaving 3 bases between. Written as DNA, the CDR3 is TGTGCCAGCAGCTTAGGTATGAACACTGAAGCTTTCTTT. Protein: CASSLGMNTEAFF.

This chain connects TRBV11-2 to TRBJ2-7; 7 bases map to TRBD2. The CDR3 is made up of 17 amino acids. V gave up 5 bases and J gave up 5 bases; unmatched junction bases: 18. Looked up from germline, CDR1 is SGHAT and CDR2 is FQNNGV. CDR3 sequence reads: CASSARPGRAGVDEQYF. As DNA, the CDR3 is TGTGCCAGCAGCGCCCGACCGGGACGGGCGGGGGTCGACGAGCAGTACTTC. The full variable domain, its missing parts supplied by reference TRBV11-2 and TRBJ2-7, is EAGVAQSPRYKIIEKRQSVAFWCNPISGHATLYWYQQILGQGPKLLIQFQNNGVVDDSQLPKDRFSAERLKGVDSTLKIQPAKLEDSAVYLCASSARPGRAGVDEQYFGPGTRLTVT.

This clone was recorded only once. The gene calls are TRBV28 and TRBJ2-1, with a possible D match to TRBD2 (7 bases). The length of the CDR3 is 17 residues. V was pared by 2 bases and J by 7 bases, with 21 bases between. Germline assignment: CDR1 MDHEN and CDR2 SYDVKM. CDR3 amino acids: CASSLIFGEGVKNEQFF. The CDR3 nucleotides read TGTGCCAGCAGTTTAATTTTTGGGGAGGGGGTAAAGAATGAGCAGTTCTTC.

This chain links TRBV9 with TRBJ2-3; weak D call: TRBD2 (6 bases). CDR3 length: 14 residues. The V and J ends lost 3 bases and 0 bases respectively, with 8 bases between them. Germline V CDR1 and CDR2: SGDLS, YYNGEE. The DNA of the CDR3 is TGTGCCAGCAGCGATACTAGCAGCACAGATACGCAGTATTTT. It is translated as CASSDTSSTDTQYF.

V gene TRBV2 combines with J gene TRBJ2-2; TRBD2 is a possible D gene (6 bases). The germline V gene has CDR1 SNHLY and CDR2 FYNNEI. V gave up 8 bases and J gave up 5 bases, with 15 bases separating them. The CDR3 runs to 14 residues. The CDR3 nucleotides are TGTGCCAGCGGGCTCGCGGGGATTACCGGGGAGCTGTTTTTT. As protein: CASGLAGITGELFF.

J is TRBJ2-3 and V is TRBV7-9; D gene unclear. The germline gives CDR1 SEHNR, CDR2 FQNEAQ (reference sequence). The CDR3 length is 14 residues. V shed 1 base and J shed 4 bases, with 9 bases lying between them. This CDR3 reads CASSLVVSADTQYF. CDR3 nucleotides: TGTGCCAGCAGCTTAGTGGTGTCGGCAGATACGCAGTATTTT.

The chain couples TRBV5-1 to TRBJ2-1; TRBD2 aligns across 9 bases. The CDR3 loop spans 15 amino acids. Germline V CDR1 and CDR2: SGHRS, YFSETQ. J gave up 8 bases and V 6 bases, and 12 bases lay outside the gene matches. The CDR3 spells CASNGVSGRGDEQFF. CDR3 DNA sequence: TGCGCCAGCAACGGGGTTAGCGGGAGAGGCGATGAGCAGTTCTTC.

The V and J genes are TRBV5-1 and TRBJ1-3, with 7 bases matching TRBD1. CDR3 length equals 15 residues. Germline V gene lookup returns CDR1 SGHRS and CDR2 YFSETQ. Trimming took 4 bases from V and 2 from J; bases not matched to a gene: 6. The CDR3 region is CASSDPQGAGNTIYF. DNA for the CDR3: TGCGCCAGCAGCGACCCTCAGGGGGCTGGAAACACCATATATTTT. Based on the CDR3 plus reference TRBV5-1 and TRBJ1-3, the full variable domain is KAGVTQTPRYLIKTRGQQVTLSCSPISGHRSVSWYQQTPGQGLQFLFEYFSETQRNKGNFPGRFSGRQFSNSRSEMNVSTLELGDSALYLCASSDPQGAGNTIYFGEGSWLTVV.

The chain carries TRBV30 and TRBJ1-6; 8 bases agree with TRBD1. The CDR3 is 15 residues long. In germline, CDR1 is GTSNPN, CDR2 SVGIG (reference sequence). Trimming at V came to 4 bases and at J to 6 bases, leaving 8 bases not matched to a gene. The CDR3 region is CAWKHGTGINSPLHF. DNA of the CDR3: TGTGCCTGGAAGCACGGGACAGGAATTAATTCACCCCTCCACTTT.

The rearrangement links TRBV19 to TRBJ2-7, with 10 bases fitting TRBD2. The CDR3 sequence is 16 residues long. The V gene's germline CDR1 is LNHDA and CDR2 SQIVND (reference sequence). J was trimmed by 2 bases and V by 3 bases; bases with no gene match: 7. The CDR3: CASSIELAGRTYEQYF. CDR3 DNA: TGTGCCAGTAGTATTGAACTAGCGGGACGCACCTACGAGCAGTACTTC.

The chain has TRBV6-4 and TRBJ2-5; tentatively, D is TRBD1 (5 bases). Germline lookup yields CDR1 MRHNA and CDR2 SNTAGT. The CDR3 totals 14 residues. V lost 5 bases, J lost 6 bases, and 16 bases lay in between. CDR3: CASSCQGIRKTQYF. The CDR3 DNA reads TGTGCCAGCAGTTGTCAGGGAATCCGGAAGACCCAGTACTTC.

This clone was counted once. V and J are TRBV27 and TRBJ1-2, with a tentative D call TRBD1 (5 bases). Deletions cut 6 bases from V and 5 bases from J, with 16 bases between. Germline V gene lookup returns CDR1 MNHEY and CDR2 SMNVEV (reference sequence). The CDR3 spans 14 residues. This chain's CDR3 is CASSASGSLYGYTF. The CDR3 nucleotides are TGTGCCAGCAGCGCCTCAGGGTCACTTTATGGCTACACCTTC.

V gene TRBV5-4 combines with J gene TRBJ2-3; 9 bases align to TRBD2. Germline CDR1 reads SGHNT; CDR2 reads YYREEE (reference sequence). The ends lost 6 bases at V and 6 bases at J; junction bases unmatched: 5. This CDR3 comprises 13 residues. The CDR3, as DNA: TGTGCCAGCAATCCCAGCGGGGGGGATACGCAGTATTTT. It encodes CASNPSGGDTQYF. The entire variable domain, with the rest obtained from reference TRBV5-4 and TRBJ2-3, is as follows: ETGVTQSPTHLIKTRGQQVTLRCSSQSGHNTVSWYQQALGQGPQFIFQYYREEENGRGNFPPRFSGLQFPNYSSELNVNALELDDSALYLCASNPSGGDTQYFGPGTRLTVL.

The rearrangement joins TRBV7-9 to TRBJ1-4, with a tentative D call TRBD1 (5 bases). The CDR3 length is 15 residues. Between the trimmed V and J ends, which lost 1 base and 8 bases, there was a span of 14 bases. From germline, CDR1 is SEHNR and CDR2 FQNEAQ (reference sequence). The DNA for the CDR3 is TGTGCCAGCAGCTTAGGTGGCAGGGCGTACGAAAAACTGTTTTTT. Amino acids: CASSLGGRAYEKLFF.

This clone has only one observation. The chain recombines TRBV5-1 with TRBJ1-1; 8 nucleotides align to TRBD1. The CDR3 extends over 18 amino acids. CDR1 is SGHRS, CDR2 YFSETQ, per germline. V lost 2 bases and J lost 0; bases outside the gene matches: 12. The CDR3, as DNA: TGCGCCAGCAGCTTAAGACCTAGGGGACAGGACATGAACACTGAAGCTTTCTTT. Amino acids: CASSLRPRGQDMNTEAFF.

The CDR3 bases are TGCGCCAGCAGCTTCCGGGACAGGGGGTCCGAGCAGTACTTC. Translation gives CASSFRDRGSEQYF. This sequence joins TRBV5-1 and TRBJ2-7, with 11 nucleotides matching TRBD1. The V gene's germline CDR1 is SGHRS and CDR2 YFSETQ. After removal of 2 bases from V and 6 bases from J, the junction contained 4 bases not matched to a gene. The length of the CDR3 is 14 residues.

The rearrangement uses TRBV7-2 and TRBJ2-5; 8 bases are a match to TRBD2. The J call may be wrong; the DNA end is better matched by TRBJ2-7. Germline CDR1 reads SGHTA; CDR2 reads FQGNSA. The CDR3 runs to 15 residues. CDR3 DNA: TGTGCCAGCAGCTTTGGACTAGCCCCCACCTACGAGCAGTACTTC. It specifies CASSFGLAPTYEQYF.

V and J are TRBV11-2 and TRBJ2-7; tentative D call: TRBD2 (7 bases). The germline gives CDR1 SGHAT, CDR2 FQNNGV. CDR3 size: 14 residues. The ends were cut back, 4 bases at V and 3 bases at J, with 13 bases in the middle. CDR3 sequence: CASSSSGGNYEQYF. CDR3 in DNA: TGTGCCAGCAGCTCGTCGGGGGGCAACTACGAGCAGTACTTC.

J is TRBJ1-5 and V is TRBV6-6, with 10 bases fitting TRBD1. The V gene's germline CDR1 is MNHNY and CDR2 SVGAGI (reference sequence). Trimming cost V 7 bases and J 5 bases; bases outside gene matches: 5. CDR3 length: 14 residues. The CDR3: CASTSDRGYQPQHF. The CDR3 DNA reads TGTGCCAGCACTTCGGACAGGGGGTATCAGCCCCAGCATTTT.

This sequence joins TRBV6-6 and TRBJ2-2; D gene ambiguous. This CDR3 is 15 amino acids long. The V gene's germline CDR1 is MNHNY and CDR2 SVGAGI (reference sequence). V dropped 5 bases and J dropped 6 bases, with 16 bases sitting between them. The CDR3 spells CASSTPTVGPGELFF. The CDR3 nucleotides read TGTGCCAGCAGTACACCGACGGTGGGCCCCGGGGAGCTGTTTTTT.

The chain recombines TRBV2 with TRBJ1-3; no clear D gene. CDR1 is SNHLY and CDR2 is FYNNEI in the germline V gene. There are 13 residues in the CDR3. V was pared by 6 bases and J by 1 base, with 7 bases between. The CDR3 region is CASRTNSGNTIYF. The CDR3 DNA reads TGTGCCAGCAGGACAAATTCTGGAAACACCATATATTTT.

The CDR3 region is CASGSGTGGAETQYF. As DNA, the CDR3 is TGTGCTAGTGGTTCCGGGACAGGGGGGGCAGAGACCCAGTACTTC. The chain couples TRBV12-5 to TRBJ2-5, with 11 bases aligning to TRBD1. Per germline, CDR1 LGHNT and CDR2 FRNRAP. Losses at the gene ends were 4 bases for V and 4 bases for J; bases not matched to a gene: 5. This CDR3 contains 15 residues.